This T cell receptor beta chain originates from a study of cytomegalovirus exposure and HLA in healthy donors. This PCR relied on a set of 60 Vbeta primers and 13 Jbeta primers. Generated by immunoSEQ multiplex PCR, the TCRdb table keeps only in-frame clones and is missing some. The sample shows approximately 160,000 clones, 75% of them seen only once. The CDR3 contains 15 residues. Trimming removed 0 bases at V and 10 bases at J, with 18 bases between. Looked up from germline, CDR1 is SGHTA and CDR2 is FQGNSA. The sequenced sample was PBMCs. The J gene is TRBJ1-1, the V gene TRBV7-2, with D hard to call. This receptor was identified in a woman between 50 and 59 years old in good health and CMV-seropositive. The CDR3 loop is CASSLASGLGSGAFF. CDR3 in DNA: TGTGCCAGCAGCTTAGCTTCGGGGTTGGGTAGCGGAGCTTTCTTT.